The clone carrying this T cell receptor (beta chain) was observed a handful of times. These data come from a study of technical replicates of blood from a handful of donors. Germline CDR1 and CDR2: LNHNV and YYDKDF (reference sequence). V lost 8 bases and J lost 5; bases outside the gene matches: 8. The CDR3 has 14 amino acids. Sequenced by immunoSEQ multiplex PCR; TCRdb stores in-frame clones only, minus some. The repertoire holds 55,000 to 65,000 clones, with about 88% as singletons. The sequence derives from a human donor in good health. Some clones in this sample may be carry-over from other donors' samples. The rearrangement joins TRBV15 to TRBJ2-2; 7 nucleotides align to TRBD2. Sequencing was performed on PBMCs. The CDR3 sequence: CATAPGLKTGELFF. In DNA form, the CDR3 reads TGTGCCACCGCGCCGGGACTAAAGACCGGGGAGCTGTTTTTT. Using reference TRBV15 and TRBJ2-2 for the parts outside the CDR3, the full variable domain is DAMVIQNPRYQVTQFGKPVTLSCSQTLNHNVMYWYQQKSSQAPKLLFHYYDKDFNNEADTPDNFQSRRPNTSFCFLDIRSPGLGDTAMYLCATAPGLKTGELFFGEGSRLTVL.